The clone carrying this T cell receptor (beta chain) was observed a few times. Its antigen is undetermined. RNA was extracted and reverse transcribed into cDNA as the sequencing template. The method was immunoSEQ multiplex PCR; TCRdb's version includes in-frame clones alone and lacks a portion of them. The profile covers some 110,000 clones, with more than 30% appearing a single time and 3% to 3.5% taken by the ten largest. Collection of lesional scalp punch biopsies and peripheral blood was performed in alopecia areata patients. This specimen belongs to a study of CD8+ T cells in alopecia areata. Study-level background: Treated patients were given oral tofacitinib, which was dosed at 5 to 10 mg twice daily. The duration of tofacitinib was 6 to 18 months, with 6 months off drug afterward. Study-wide points: Higher clonality than in normal scalp was seen in lesional scalp, especially alopecia totalis/universalis.

The CDR3 is 11 amino acids. Looked up from germline, CDR1 is DFQATT and CDR2 is SNEGSKA (reference sequence). The gene calls are TRBV20-1 and TRBJ2-1; TRBD1 agrees at 9 bases. The receptor's source is a human donor with alopecia areata. The source material was CD4+ T cells sorted from blood. CDR3 residues: CGWDRDNEQFF. As DNA, the CDR3 is TGCGGATGGGACAGGGACAATGAGCAGTTCTTC.